Listed here are 17 T cell receptor beta chains from one sample, sequenced in a study of blood T cell repertoires in COVID-19. Profiling relied on immunoSEQ multiplex PCR, and the TCRdb table lists in-frame clones only, not all of them. The table lists more than 95,000 clones, roughly nine tenths of them singletons, with roughly 17% in the top ten. The specimen sequenced was peripheral blood. The receptors stem from a woman older than 75 in a cohort sampled during active COVID-19.

V and J are TRBV28 and TRBJ2-3; maybe TRBD2 (5 bases). Germline V gives CDR1 MDHEN, CDR2 SYDVKM. V lost 8 bases to trimming and J lost 5 bases, with 20 bases between them. This CDR3 contains 15 residues. CDR3 in amino acids: CASLLGGHPQDTQYF. DNA of the CDR3: TGTGCCAGCCTCTTAGGCGGGCACCCCCAAGATACGCAGTATTTT.

The count of this clone is one. CDR3 bases: TGTGCCAGCAGCCGGGACACATACAATGAGCAGTTCTTC. Translation: CASSRDTYNEQFF. The V and J genes are TRBV6-5 and TRBJ2-1; D possibly corresponds to TRBD1 (6 bases). Trimming took off 6 bases at V and 4 bases at J, with 10 bases between the two ends. Germline V gives CDR1 MNHEY, CDR2 SVGAGI. The CDR3 runs to 13 residues.

The rearrangement uses TRBV28 and TRBJ2-1; a weak D match, TRBD2 (6 bases). The ends were cut back, 3 bases at V and 8 bases at J, with 14 bases in the middle. CDR1 is MDHEN and CDR2 is SYDVKM in the germline V gene. The CDR3 spans 14 residues. The CDR3 loop is CASSFGGTVYEQFF. In DNA, the CDR3 is TGTGCCAGCAGTTTTGGGGGGACTGTATATGAGCAGTTCTTC.

V usage is TRBV4-1 and J usage is TRBJ2-3, with D unclear. CDR1 MGHRA and CDR2 YSYEKL come from the germline V gene. The CDR3 extends over 16 amino acids. V was clipped by 0 bases and J by 0 bases, with 10 bases between them. The CDR3: CASSQEPPGSTDTQYF. CDR3 sequence (DNA): TGCGCCAGCAGCCAAGAACCCCCCGGGAGCACAGATACGCAGTATTTT.

The chain employs TRBV5-4 and TRBJ2-2, with a tentative D call TRBD1 (5 bases). The CDR3 extends over 16 amino acids. Germline V gene data show CDR1 as SGHNT and CDR2 as YYREEE (reference sequence). V was clipped by 0 bases and J by 7 bases, with 16 bases between them. In nucleotides, the CDR3 is TGTGCCAGCAGCTTGGAACCGACAGCCTCGTTCGGGGAGCTGTTTTTT. Encoded protein: CASSLEPTASFGELFF.

The V gene is TRBV19, the J gene TRBJ1-6; 7 positions match TRBD1. Germline lookup yields CDR1 LNHDA and CDR2 SQIVND (reference sequence). V was clipped by 1 base and J by 0 bases; unmatched bases: 6. The CDR3 is 18 residues long. DNA of the CDR3: TGTGCCAGTAGTATAGTGTGGACAGGCATCTCCTATAATTCACCCCTCCACTTT. Translated: CASSIVWTGISYNSPLHF.

The CDR3 loop is CATSDSSGGSSSYNEQFF. The CDR3 DNA is TGTGCCACCAGTGACTCTTCGGGGGGCTCGAGCTCCTACAATGAGCAGTTCTTC. The V gene is TRBV24-1, the J gene TRBJ2-1; perhaps TRBD2 as D (7 bases). V lost 4 bases to trimming and J lost 0 bases, with 18 bases between them. The CDR3 has 18 amino acids. The V gene's germline CDR1 is KGHDR and CDR2 SFDVKD.

The rearrangement uses TRBV9 and TRBJ1-4; D not certain. CDR1 and CDR2 from the germline V gene are SGDLS and YYNGEE. V lost 3 bases, J lost 3 bases, and 15 bases lay in between. CDR3 length: 16 residues. DNA of the CDR3: TGTGCCAGCAGCGATGAGCACTCTATGGCTAATGAAAAACTGTTTTTT. Translation: CASSDEHSMANEKLFF.

This rearrangement joins TRBV3-1 (or the pseudogene TRBV3-2) to TRBJ2-2; D might be TRBD2 (5 bases). The V and J ends lost 2 bases and 1 base respectively, with 8 bases between them. This CDR3 has 15 residues. Germline-derived CDR1 and CDR2 are LGHDT and YNNKEL (reference sequence). The CDR3 DNA is TGTGCCAGCAGCCAAACCGGAGGGAACACCGGGGAGCTGTTTTTT. Residues: CASSQTGGNTGELFF.

The chain combines TRBV7-8 with TRBJ2-3; D perhaps matches TRBD2 (5 bases). CDR3 length: 14 residues. Germline V gene lookup returns CDR1 SGHVS and CDR2 FQNEAQ. Trimming took off 0 bases at V and 6 bases at J, with 10 bases between the two ends. The CDR3 loop is CASSLATTRDTQYF. The CDR3 DNA is TGTGCCAGCAGCTTAGCGACTACGAGGGATACGCAGTATTTT.

This chain links TRBV18 with TRBJ2-7; 7 bases agree with TRBD2. The CDR3 totals 12 residues. Germline V gene data show CDR1 as KGHSH and CDR2 as LQKENI. Losses at the gene ends were 8 bases for V and 2 bases for J; bases not matched to a gene: 3. CDR3: CASRDYPYEQYF. DNA for the CDR3: TGTGCCAGCAGGGACTACCCCTACGAGCAGTACTTC. Supplemented by reference TRBV18 and TRBJ2-7, the full variable domain reads NAGVMQNPRHLVRRRGQEARLRCSPMKGHSHVYWYRQLPEEGLKFMVYLQKENIIDESGMPKERFSAEFPKEGPSILRIQQVVRGDSAAYFCASRDYPYEQYFGPGTRLTVT.

The V gene is TRBV24-1, the J gene TRBJ2-2; TRBD1 agrees at 8 bases. Unmatched junction bases numbered 4, after V lost 3 bases and J lost 5 bases. Germline V gene sequence: CDR1 KGHDR, CDR2 SFDVKD. This CDR3 has 15 amino acids. The CDR3 region is CATSDRTGLTGELFF. CDR3 DNA sequence: TGTGCCACCAGTGATCGGACAGGGTTGACCGGGGAGCTGTTTTTT.

This clone has more than one count but fewer than ten. The rearrangement uses TRBV5-6 and TRBJ2-7; 9 nucleotides align to TRBD2. V lost 4 bases and J lost 2; bases outside the gene matches: 7. The length of the CDR3 is 15 residues. CDR1 is SGHDT, CDR2 YYEEEE, per germline. This CDR3 is CASSAAGGAAYEQYF. The CDR3 nucleotides are TGTGCCAGCAGCGCAGCGGGGGGCGCGGCCTACGAGCAGTACTTC.

The genes are TRBV5-1 and TRBJ2-7; D is perhaps TRBD2 (5 bases). Per the germline V gene, CDR1 is SGHRS and CDR2 is YFSETQ. Deletions cut 1 base from V and 4 bases from J, with 18 bases between. CDR3 length equals 16 residues. The CDR3 DNA reads as TGCGCCAGCAGCTTGAGTTGGACGGCCGGGGAATACGAGCAGTACTTC. Its protein product is CASSLSWTAGEYEQYF.

This chain uses TRBV7-9 with TRBJ1-2; 7 nucleotides match TRBD1. Unmatched junction bases numbered 5, after V lost 2 bases and J lost 5 bases. Germline CDR1 is SEHNR and CDR2 is FQNEAQ (reference sequence). This CDR3 region has 14 residues. CDR3 in amino acids: CASSLHGTDYGYTF. The DNA for the CDR3 is TGTGCCAGCAGCTTACATGGGACAGATTATGGCTACACCTTC.

This sequence joins TRBV28 and TRBJ1-5; D possibly corresponds to TRBD1 (6 bases). The germline V gene has CDR1 MDHEN and CDR2 SYDVKM. CDR3 size: 15 residues. The ends were cut back, 2 bases at V and 3 bases at J, with 11 bases in the middle. For the CDR3, the DNA is TGTGCCAGCAGTTTACCGGACAGATCCAATCAGCCCCAGCATTTT. This translates into CASSLPDRSNQPQHF.

V gene TRBV3-1 (or the pseudogene TRBV3-2) combines with J gene TRBJ2-6, with D unresolved. The CDR3 extends over 13 amino acids. The V end lost 4 bases, the J end lost 4 bases, and 5 bases lay between the germline ends. CDR1 is LGHDT, CDR2 YNNKEL, per germline (reference sequence). CDR3 residues: CASSRRGANVLTF. In DNA form, the CDR3 reads TGTGCCAGCAGCCGCCGGGGGGCCAACGTCCTGACTTTC.